Listed below are T cell receptor beta chains from one sample, sequenced in a study of blood T cell repertoires in COVID-19. The table came from immunoSEQ multiplex PCR; TCRdb's copy has only in-frame clones and leaves some out. The table has 90,000 or so clones, 89% seen once. The specimen was peripheral blood. All receptors come from a man between 60 and 75 years old with COVID-19, enrolled during active disease. Both conserved end residues are part of each CDR3. A D gene is named only where the DNA matches it firmly. A row's size may be missing; if present it is once, few, many or a size class.

CDR3nt | CDR3aa | d_gene | j_gene | v_gene | abundance
TGTGCCAGCAGAATCAGTTTGGGACTAGCGGGAGAGGAGACCCAGTACTTC | CASRISLGLAGEETQYF | . | TRBJ2-5 | TRBV21-1 | .
TGTGCCAGCAGCTTGGCGCAGGGGGAAGGCGGGGAGCTGTTTTTT | CASSLAQGEGGELFF | TRBD1 | TRBJ2-2 | TRBV5-4 | .
TGTGCTAGTGGCCCTATGTCTTTCCAGGACGAGCAGTACTTC | CASGPMSFQDEQYF | . | TRBJ2-7 | TRBV12-5 | once
TGTGCTAGTGGTTTGGCCAGGACTAGCGGAGTTTACACCGGGGAGCTGTTTTTT | CASGLARTSGVYTGELFF | TRBD2 | TRBJ2-2 | TRBV12-5 | once
TGTGCCAGCAGCTTAGCGGGGACAGAATGGGGCTACACCTTC | CASSLAGTEWGYTF | TRBD1 | TRBJ1-2 | TRBV11-1 | .
TGTGCCAGCAGCCCGATGGACAGGAACTATGGCTACACCTTC | CASSPMDRNYGYTF | TRBD1 | TRBJ1-2 | TRBV5-5 | .
TGTGCCAGCAGGGGGGACAGTCCTAATGAAAAACTGTTTTTT | CASRGDSPNEKLFF | TRBD1 | TRBJ1-4 | TRBV7-9 | .
TGCGCCAGCAGCCAACCACAGGGTAGGCTTCCCTACGAGCAGTACTTC | CASSQPQGRLPYEQYF | . | TRBJ2-7 | TRBV4-1 | .
TGTGCCAGCAGTTTCCGGTTGGAGGCTAGCTCCTACGAGCAGTACTTC | CASSFRLEASSYEQYF | . | TRBJ2-7 | TRBV27 | .
TGTGCCAGCAGCGTAGATTCTTTCTACGAGCAGTACTTC | CASSVDSFYEQYF | . | TRBJ2-7 | TRBV9 | .
TGTGCCAGCATGCGGGGGCGGCAAGAGACCCAGTACTTC | CASMRGRQETQYF | . | TRBJ2-5 | TRBV6-5 | .
TGTGCCACCAGCAGACAGGTGGAAGATGGCTACACCTTC | CATSRQVEDGYTF | . | TRBJ1-2 | TRBV15 | few
TGTGCCAGCAGCCAACCGGGATCTAACACTGAAGCTTTCTTT | CASSQPGSNTEAFF | . | TRBJ1-1 | TRBV28 | .